The clone carrying this T cell receptor (beta chain) was seen just once. The antigen is undetermined. The sample originates from a study of CD8+CD57+ T cells in acquired aplastic anemia. Looking at the study overall: Sorted CD4+ and CD8+ cells yielded roughly 3.5 ug of DNA on average.

TCR beta VDJ and CDR3 were profiled, and genomic DNA was the template. MiXCR, run by TCRdb on the reads, gives a single entry per CDR3 protein. The sample records approximately 70,000 distinct CDR3 sequences, roughly 54% being singletons. CDR3 length: 16 amino acids. CDR1 is KGHSH, CDR2 LQKENI, per germline. V lost 3 bases and J lost 7, with 19 bases in between. Overall study findings and caveats: Researchers reported that CD8+ Simpson's diversity was not significantly different in patients versus controls. Patients and controls had in common 25 to 30 CD8+ CDR3 sequences.

The V gene is TRBV18, the J gene TRBJ2-1, with a tentative D call TRBD2 (6 bases). The specimen was sorted CD4+, CD8+, or CD8+CD57+ T cells (not recorded which) from PBMCs. This receptor was identified in a human donor in good health, serving as a control. CDR3 sequence reads: CASSPNSGGGDNEQFF. CDR3 nucleotides: TGTGCCAGCTCACCTAATAGCGGTGGTGGGGATAATGAGCAGTTCTTC.